These 26 T cell receptor beta chains came from one sample sequenced in a study of blood T cell repertoires in COVID-19 (dated by TCRdb to 2018 to 2020). Receptor libraries were prepared by the immunoSEQ multiplex PCR assay. This is the immuneACCESS table as TCRdb keeps it, with only in-frame sequences that have V and J called. A part of the clones is gone; compared with another copy, unresolved V genes explain less than half, and the rest is unexplained. For this sample the table gives tens of thousands of clones, of which around 83% were detected only once. The ten largest clones take up roughly 15% of the sample. Sequencing was carried out using peripheral blood. These TCRs come from a human donor in a cohort sampled during active COVID-19.

This clone was counted only a few times. The chain has TRBV13 and TRBJ2-5; 14 bases are a match to TRBD2. V gave up 4 bases and J gave up 5 bases; unmatched junction bases: 6. The germline V gene has CDR1 PRHDT and CDR2 FYEKMQ (reference sequence). CDR3 length: 16 residues. CDR3 sequence: CASSSPGLAGEETQYF. DNA of the CDR3: TGTGCCAGCAGCTCCCCGGGACTAGCGGGGGAGGAGACCCAGTACTTC.

The CDR3 loop is CASSWSGQLNTEAFF. The CDR3 bases are TGTGCCAGCAGCTGGAGCGGCCAATTGAACACTGAAGCTTTCTTT. The V call is TRBV7-9, the J call TRBJ1-1, with unresolved D. The germline gives CDR1 SEHNR, CDR2 FQNEAQ (reference sequence). CDR3 size: 15 residues. V lost 4 bases and J lost 0, with 12 bases in between.

J is TRBJ2-7 and V is TRBV2; D is ambiguous. The CDR3 extends over 13 amino acids. The V gene lost 4 bases and the J gene lost 2 bases, with 9 bases spanning the gap. Germline V lookup: CDR1 SNHLY, CDR2 FYNNEI. DNA for the CDR3: TGTGCCAGCAGTGTTTCCCCCGCCTACGAGCAGTACTTC. Translating it yields CASSVSPAYEQYF.

The gene calls are TRBV29-1 and TRBJ2-3; 9 nucleotides align to TRBD2. After removal of 3 bases from V and 3 bases from J, the junction contained 7 bases not matched to a gene. Germline V gene lookup returns CDR1 SQVTM and CDR2 ANQGSEA. This CDR3 has 15 residues. As DNA, the CDR3 is TGCAGCGTTGAGGCTAGCGGGGTTCCTACAGATACGCAGTATTTT. Amino acid sequence: CSVEASGVPTDTQYF.

The chain carries TRBV5-1 and TRBJ2-7, with 7 bases aligning to TRBD2. The CDR3 is made up of 16 amino acids. Germline-derived CDR1 and CDR2 are SGHRS and YFSETQ. The V gene end was trimmed by 4 bases and the J gene end by 2 bases; junction bases not matched to a gene: 12. The CDR3 DNA sequence: TGCGCCAGCAGCACCGAGGGTCCTAGCGGCCCCTACGAGCAGTACTTC. Amino acids: CASSTEGPSGPYEQYF. Drawing the rest from reference TRBV5-1 and TRBJ2-7, the complete variable domain is KAGVTQTPRYLIKTRGQQVTLSCSPISGHRSVSWYQQTPGQGLQFLFEYFSETQRNKGNFPGRFSGRQFSNSRSEMNVSTLELGDSALYLCASSTEGPSGPYEQYFGPGTRLTVT.

The genes are TRBV19 and TRBJ2-7; D may be TRBD2 (6 bases). CDR1 LNHDA and CDR2 SQIVND come from the germline V gene (reference sequence). V was pared by 3 bases and J by 2 bases, with 11 bases between. This CDR3 has 14 residues. CDR3 region: CASSIGTSPYEQYF. The CDR3 DNA reads TGTGCCAGTAGTATTGGCACTAGCCCCTACGAGCAGTACTTC.

This clone was observed a single time. The chain links TRBV2 to TRBJ1-3; D unresolved. The CDR3 covers 13 residues. Germline values: CDR1 SNHLY, CDR2 FYNNEI. V lost 3 bases to trimming and J lost 1 base, with 4 bases between them. The CDR3 DNA reads as TGTGCCAGCAGTGATGAGTCTGGAAACACCATATATTTT. It specifies CASSDESGNTIYF.

This rearrangement joins TRBV18 to TRBJ1-5, with D tentatively TRBD1 (5 bases). Trimming removed 3 bases at V and 0 bases at J, with 12 bases between. Germline CDR1 reads KGHSH; CDR2 reads LQKENI. The CDR3 sequence is 16 residues long. CDR3 in DNA: TGTGCCAGCTCACCCTCGACAGATAATAGCAATCAGCCCCAGCATTTT. Protein: CASSPSTDNSNQPQHF.

The rearrangement links TRBV7-3 to TRBJ1-2; 10 nucleotides agree with TRBD1. J lost 8 bases, V lost 5 bases, and 8 bases had no gene match. This CDR3 spans 14 amino acids. Germline V CDR1 and CDR2: SGHTA, FQGTGA. The CDR3 protein is CASSKTGQGEGYTF. The CDR3, as DNA: TGTGCCAGCAGCAAAACTGGACAGGGGGAAGGCTACACCTTC.

The V call is TRBV7-9, the J call TRBJ1-3; no clear D. Deletions cut 1 base from V and 0 bases from J, with 13 bases between. The CDR3 is 17 amino acids. Looked up from germline, CDR1 is SEHNR and CDR2 is FQNEAQ (reference sequence). CDR3 coding DNA: TGTGCCAGCAGCTTAGGTTGGCAGGCTCGCTCTGGAAACACCATATATTTT. It yields the protein CASSLGWQARSGNTIYF.

The chain couples TRBV29-1 to TRBJ1-1; 7 positions match TRBD1. The CDR3 runs 14 residues. Germline CDR1 is SQVTM and CDR2 is ANQGSEA. V dropped 7 bases and J dropped 1; count of bases not matched to a gene: 9. The CDR3 reads CSGNTGQRNTEAFF. DNA of the CDR3: TGCAGCGGCAACACGGGACAGAGGAACACTGAAGCTTTCTTT.

V and J are TRBV5-1 and TRBJ2-5; no firm D call. The V end was cut by 4 bases, the J end by 5 bases, with 9 bases between. Germline V gene sequence: CDR1 SGHRS, CDR2 YFSETQ. CDR3 length: 12 residues. CDR3 sequence: CASSGSRETQYF. In DNA form, the CDR3 reads TGCGCCAGCAGCGGGTCGCGGGAGACCCAGTACTTC.

The CDR3 sequence: CASSFRGGYEQFF. Written as DNA, the CDR3 is TGTGCCAGCAGCTTTCGGGGGGGGTATGAGCAGTTCTTC. The chain has TRBV7-6 and TRBJ2-1, with 8 positions matching TRBD2. The CDR3 loop spans 13 amino acids. V was pared by 3 bases and J by 8 bases, with 3 bases of the junction left unmatched. CDR1 is SGHVS, CDR2 FNYEAQ, per germline.

J is TRBJ1-1 and V is TRBV10-3; 9 bases match TRBD1. Germline V CDR1 and CDR2: ENHRY, SYGVKD. This CDR3 has 14 residues. J was trimmed by 3 bases and V by 6 bases; bases with no gene match: 5. The CDR3 loop reads CAIRSGTGYTEAFF. For the CDR3, the DNA is TGTGCCATCAGGTCCGGGACAGGGTACACTGAAGCTTTCTTT.

There are a few counts of this clone. This sequence joins TRBV5-1 and TRBJ1-1; unclear D gene. Trimming took 4 bases from V and 11 from J, leaving 18 bases between them. Germline assignment: CDR1 SGHRS and CDR2 YFSETQ. This CDR3 comprises 13 residues. The CDR3 loop reads CASSLDNDREAFF. The CDR3 region has the DNA TGCGCCAGCAGCCTCGACAACGATCGGGAGGCTTTCTTT. The entire variable domain, with the rest obtained from reference TRBV5-1 and TRBJ1-1, is as follows: KAGVTQTPRYLIKTRGQQVTLSCSPISGHRSVSWYQQTPGQGLQFLFEYFSETQRNKGNFPGRFSGRQFSNSRSEMNVSTLELGDSALYLCASSLDNDREAFFGQGTRLTVV.

The chain has TRBV5-6 and TRBJ1-5; D gene unclear. The germline V gene encodes CDR1 SGHDT and CDR2 YYEEEE. This CDR3 has 14 residues. V was cut by 4 bases and J by 2 bases, with 10 bases left in between. The CDR3 sequence is CASSLEPGNQPQHF. DNA of the CDR3: TGTGCCAGCAGCCTAGAACCGGGCAATCAGCCCCAGCATTTT.

The chain links TRBV10-2 to TRBJ2-2, with D maybe TRBD1 (6 bases). Trimming removed 8 bases from V and 0 bases from J, with 7 bases in between. The CDR3 spans 13 residues. From germline, CDR1 is WSHSY and CDR2 SAAADI. The CDR3 coding sequence is TGCGCCAGCGGACAGTCGAACACCGGGGAGCTGTTTTTT. This codes for CASGQSNTGELFF.

The chain links TRBV5-1 to TRBJ1-1, with 9 bases identical to TRBD1. The CDR3 has 15 residues. J gave up 5 bases and V 4 bases, and 9 bases lay outside the gene matches. Looked up from germline, CDR1 is SGHRS and CDR2 is YFSETQ. The CDR3 coding sequence is TGCGCCAGCAGCGGGCGGACAGGGGAAGGTACTGAAGCTTTCTTT. As protein: CASSGRTGEGTEAFF. The whole variable domain, remainder taken from reference TRBV5-1 and TRBJ1-1, is KAGVTQTPRYLIKTRGQQVTLSCSPISGHRSVSWYQQTPGQGLQFLFEYFSETQRNKGNFPGRFSGRQFSNSRSEMNVSTLELGDSALYLCASSGRTGEGTEAFFGQGTRLTVV.

The chain joins TRBV19 to TRBJ1-3; 7 nucleotides align to TRBD1. Losses at the gene ends were 3 bases for V and 1 base for J; bases not matched to a gene: 9. Germline CDR1 LNHDA, CDR2 SQIVND (reference sequence). The CDR3 is 17 amino acids. The chain's CDR3 is CASSIYPDRESGNTIYF. The CDR3 DNA sequence: TGTGCCAGTAGTATCTACCCCGACAGGGAGTCTGGAAACACCATATATTTT. The full variable domain, its missing parts supplied by reference TRBV19 and TRBJ1-3, is DGGITQSPKYLFRKEGQNVTLSCEQNLNHDAMYWYRQDPGQGLRLIYYSQIVNDFQKGDIAEGYSVSREKKESFPLTVTSAQKNPTAFYLCASSIYPDRESGNTIYFGEGSWLTVV.

This clone was detected only a few times. The chain couples TRBV9 to TRBJ2-3; 7 nucleotides line up with TRBD1. The germline V gene encodes CDR1 SGDLS and CDR2 YYNGEE. This CDR3 contains 15 residues. V lost 0 bases and J lost 5; bases outside the gene matches: 6. In DNA, the CDR3 is TGTGCCAGCAGCGTAGCTCCCGACAGGGTAGATACGCAGTATTTT. Translation: CASSVAPDRVDTQYF.

The chain links TRBV5-1 to TRBJ2-1; 7 bases line up with TRBD1. The CDR3 contains 15 residues. The V gene end was trimmed by 5 bases and the J gene end by 0 bases; junction bases not matched to a gene: 5. Germline CDR1 is SGHRS and CDR2 is YFSETQ. CDR3 in DNA: TGCGCCAGCAGACGACAGGGTTCCTCCTACAATGAGCAGTTCTTC. Translating it yields CASRRQGSSYNEQFF.

The rearrangement joins TRBV20-1 to TRBJ1-2; a weak D match, TRBD1 (6 bases). CDR1 and CDR2 (germline): DFQATT, SNEGSKA (reference sequence). Trimming removed 3 bases from V and 0 bases from J, with 11 bases in between. This CDR3 is built from 14 residues. CDR3 coding DNA: TGCAGTGCTAGTTTTGGGACACCTAACTATGGCTACACCTTC. Amino acids: CSASFGTPNYGYTF.

The V and J genes are TRBV11-3 and TRBJ2-5, with 9 bases aligning to TRBD1. The J segment lost 5 bases and the V segment lost 5 bases, leaving 9 bases of the junction unmatched. The CDR3 consists of 15 residues. Germline loops: CDR1 SGHNT, CDR2 YENEEA. The CDR3 is CASSHRQGGYETQYF. DNA of the CDR3: TGTGCCAGCAGCCACAGACAGGGGGGGTACGAGACCCAGTACTTC.

CDR3 in DNA: TGTGCCAGCAGGGGGACAGCTAATGAAAAACTGTTTTTT. It encodes CASRGTANEKLFF. The chain employs TRBV28 and TRBJ1-4, with 7 bases lining up with TRBD1. CDR3 length: 13 amino acids. V lost 6 bases to trimming and J lost 3 bases; unmatched junction nucleotides: 1. Germline V gene data show CDR1 as MDHEN and CDR2 as SYDVKM.

V usage is TRBV6-2 or TRBV6-3 and J usage is TRBJ2-5, with D possibly TRBD2 on 5 matching bases. V was shortened by 4 bases and J by 5 bases, with 14 bases between the two germline ends. The CDR3 spans 14 residues. Germline values: CDR1 MNHEY, CDR2 SVGEGT. The CDR3: CASSFDYRLETQYF. The CDR3 DNA reads as TGTGCCAGCAGTTTCGACTATAGGCTGGAGACCCAGTACTTC.

This chain uses TRBV6-5 with TRBJ2-2, with a weak D call TRBD2 (5 bases). The CDR3 runs to 13 residues. Germline CDR1 is MNHEY and CDR2 is SVGAGI. V gave up 11 bases and J gave up 2 bases, with 12 bases separating them. The CDR3 DNA is TGTGCCTCGAGTCGGGAAAACACCGGGGAGCTGTTTTTT. Translation gives CASSRENTGELFF.